This entry describes one TCR beta chain. These data belong to a study of brain T cells in children with intractable seizures. Germline lookup yields CDR1 MNHEY and CDR2 SMNVEV (reference sequence). J lost 6 bases, V lost 8 bases, and 8 bases had no gene match. The CDR3 loop spans 13 amino acids. Libraries were prepared by immunoSEQ multiplex PCR; TCRdb keeps only in-frame clonotypes and omits some of them. The sample has some 80,000 clones, roughly 89% seen once; the top ten hold approximately 25%. The clonotype comes from a girl aged 2 to 9 with Rasmussen encephalitis and intractable seizures. The chain recombines TRBV27 with TRBJ1-2; 8 bases match TRBD1. This sample comprised peripheral blood, obtained at surgery. The CDR3 here is CASGWSRGHGYTF. In DNA form, the CDR3 reads TGTGCCAGCGGTTGGTCCAGGGGGCATGGCTACACCTTC.